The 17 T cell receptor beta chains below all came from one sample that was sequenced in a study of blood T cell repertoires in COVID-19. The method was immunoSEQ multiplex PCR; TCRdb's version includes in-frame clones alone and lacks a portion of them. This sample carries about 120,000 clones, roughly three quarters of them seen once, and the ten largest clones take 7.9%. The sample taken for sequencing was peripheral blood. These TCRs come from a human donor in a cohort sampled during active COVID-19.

CDR3 residues: CATSPKRGDQETQYF. CDR3 bases: TGTGCCACCAGCCCCAAAAGGGGTGACCAAGAGACCCAGTACTTC. The chain employs TRBV24-1 and TRBJ2-5; TRBD1 might be the D (5 bases). Trimming pared 7 bases from V and 0 bases from J, leaving 14 bases between. CDR1 is KGHDR, CDR2 SFDVKD, per germline. The CDR3 spans 15 residues.

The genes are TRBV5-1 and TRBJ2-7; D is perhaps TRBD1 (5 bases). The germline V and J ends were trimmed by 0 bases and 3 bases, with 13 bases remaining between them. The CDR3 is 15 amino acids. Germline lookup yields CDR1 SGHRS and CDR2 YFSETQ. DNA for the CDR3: TGCGCCAGCAGCTTGGGGGTAGGGGTCGTCTACGAGCAGTACTTC. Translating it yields CASSLGVGVVYEQYF.

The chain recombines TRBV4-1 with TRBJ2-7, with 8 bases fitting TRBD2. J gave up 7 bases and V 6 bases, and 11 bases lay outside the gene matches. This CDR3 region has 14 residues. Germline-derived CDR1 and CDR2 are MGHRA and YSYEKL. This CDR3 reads CASSLAPGLGEQYF. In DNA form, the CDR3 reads TGCGCCAGCAGTTTAGCCCCGGGACTAGGTGAGCAGTACTTC.

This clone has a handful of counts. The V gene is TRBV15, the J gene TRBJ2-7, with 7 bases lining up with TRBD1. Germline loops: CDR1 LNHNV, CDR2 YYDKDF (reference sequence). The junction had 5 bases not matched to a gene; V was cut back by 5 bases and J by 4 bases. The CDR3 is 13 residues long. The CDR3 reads CATSDRVGYEQYF. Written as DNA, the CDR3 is TGTGCCACCAGCGACAGGGTCGGGTACGAGCAGTACTTC.

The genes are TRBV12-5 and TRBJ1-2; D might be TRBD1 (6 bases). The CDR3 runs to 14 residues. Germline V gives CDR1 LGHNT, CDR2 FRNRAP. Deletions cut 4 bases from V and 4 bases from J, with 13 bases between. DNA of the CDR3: TGTGCTAGTGGTTGGGCAGGGGCGGCCTATGGCTACACCTTC. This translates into CASGWAGAAYGYTF.

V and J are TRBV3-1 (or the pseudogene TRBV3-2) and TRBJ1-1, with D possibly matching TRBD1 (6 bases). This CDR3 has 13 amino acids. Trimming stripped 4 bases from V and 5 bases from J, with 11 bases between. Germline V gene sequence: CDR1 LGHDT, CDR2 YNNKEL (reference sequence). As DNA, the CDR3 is TGTGCCAGCAGCCCCAGGGGATATACTGAAGCTTTCTTT. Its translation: CASSPRGYTEAFF.

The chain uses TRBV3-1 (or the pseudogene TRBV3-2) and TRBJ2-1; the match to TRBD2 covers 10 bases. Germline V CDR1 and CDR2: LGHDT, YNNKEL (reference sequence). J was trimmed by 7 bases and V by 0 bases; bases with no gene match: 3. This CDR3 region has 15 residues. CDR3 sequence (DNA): TGTGCCAGCAGCCAAGACCTAGCGGGGGTTAATGAGCAGTTCTTC. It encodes CASSQDLAGVNEQFF.

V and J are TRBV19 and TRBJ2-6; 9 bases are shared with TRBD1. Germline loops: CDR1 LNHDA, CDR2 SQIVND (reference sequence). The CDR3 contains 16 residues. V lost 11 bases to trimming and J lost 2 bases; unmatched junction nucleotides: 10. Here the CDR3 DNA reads TGTGCCGCATCAGGGACAGGGTCCCCTGGGGCCAACGTCCTGACTTTC. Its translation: CAASGTGSPGANVLTF.

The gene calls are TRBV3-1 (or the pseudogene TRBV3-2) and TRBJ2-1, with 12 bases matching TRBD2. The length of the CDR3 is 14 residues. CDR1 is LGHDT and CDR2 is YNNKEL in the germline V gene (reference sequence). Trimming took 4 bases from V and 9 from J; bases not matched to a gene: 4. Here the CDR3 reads CASSPGLAGFEQFF. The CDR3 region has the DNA TGTGCCAGCAGCCCGGGACTAGCGGGTTTTGAGCAGTTCTTC.

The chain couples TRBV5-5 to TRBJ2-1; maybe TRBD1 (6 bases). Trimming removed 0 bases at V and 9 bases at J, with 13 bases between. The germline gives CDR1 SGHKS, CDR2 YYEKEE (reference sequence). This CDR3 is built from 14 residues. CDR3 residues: CASSLGLARGEQFF. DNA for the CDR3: TGTGCCAGCAGCTTGGGGCTAGCCAGGGGTGAGCAGTTCTTC.

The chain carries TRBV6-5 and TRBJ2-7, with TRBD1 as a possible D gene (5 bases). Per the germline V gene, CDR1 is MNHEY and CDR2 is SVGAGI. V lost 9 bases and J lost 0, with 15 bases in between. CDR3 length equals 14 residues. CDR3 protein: CARGEDIASYEQYF. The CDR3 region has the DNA TGTGCCAGGGGTGAGGACATTGCCTCCTACGAGCAGTACTTC.

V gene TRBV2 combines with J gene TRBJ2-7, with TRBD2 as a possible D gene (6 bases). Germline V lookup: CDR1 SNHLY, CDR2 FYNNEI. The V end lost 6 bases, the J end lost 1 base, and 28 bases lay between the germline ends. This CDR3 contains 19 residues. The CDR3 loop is CASSGIMGTRRRGSYEQYF. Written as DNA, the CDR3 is TGTGCCAGCAGCGGTATAATGGGAACTAGGCGGCGGGGATCCTACGAGCAGTACTTC.

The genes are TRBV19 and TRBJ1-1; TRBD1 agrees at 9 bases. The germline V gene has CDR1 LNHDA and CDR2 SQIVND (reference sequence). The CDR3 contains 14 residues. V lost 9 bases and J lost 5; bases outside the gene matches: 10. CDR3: CARILGTGKTEAFF. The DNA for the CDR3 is TGTGCCAGAATCCTCGGGACAGGGAAAACTGAAGCTTTCTTT.

The CDR3 region has the DNA TGTGCCAGCAGCCCCGCGCGTATCTCCTATAATTCACCCCTCCACTTT. Translating gives CASSPARISYNSPLHF. The chain employs TRBV11-2 and TRBJ1-6, with no clear D. Trimming left V 5 bases short and J 0 bases short, with 11 bases between. Germline-derived CDR1 and CDR2 are SGHAT and FQNNGV. This CDR3 has 16 residues. Full variable domain (missing parts from reference TRBV11-2 and TRBJ1-6): EAGVAQSPRYKIIEKRQSVAFWCNPISGHATLYWYQQILGQGPKLLIQFQNNGVVDDSQLPKDRFSAERLKGVDSTLKIQPAKLEDSAVYLCASSPARISYNSPLHFGNGTRLTVT.

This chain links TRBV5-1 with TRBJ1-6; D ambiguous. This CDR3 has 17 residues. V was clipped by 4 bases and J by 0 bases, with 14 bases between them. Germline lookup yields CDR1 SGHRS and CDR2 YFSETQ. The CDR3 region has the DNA TGCGCCAGCAGCCCCGACATAAGACGCTCCTATAATTCACCCCTCCACTTT. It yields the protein CASSPDIRRSYNSPLHF.

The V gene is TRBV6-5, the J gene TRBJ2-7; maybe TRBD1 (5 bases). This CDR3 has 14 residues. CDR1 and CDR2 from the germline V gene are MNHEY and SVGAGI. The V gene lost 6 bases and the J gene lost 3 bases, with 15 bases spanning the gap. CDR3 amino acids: CASRPSGFNYEQYF. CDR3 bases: TGTGCCAGCAGACCCTCAGGGTTCAACTACGAGCAGTACTTC.

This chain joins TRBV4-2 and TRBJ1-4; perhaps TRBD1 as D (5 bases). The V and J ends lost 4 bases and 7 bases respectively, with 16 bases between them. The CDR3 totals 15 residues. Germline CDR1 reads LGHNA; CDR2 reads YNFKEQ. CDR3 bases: TGTGCCAGCAGCCCCCGCCCAGGGCGGAGTGAAAAACTGTTTTTT. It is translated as CASSPRPGRSEKLFF.